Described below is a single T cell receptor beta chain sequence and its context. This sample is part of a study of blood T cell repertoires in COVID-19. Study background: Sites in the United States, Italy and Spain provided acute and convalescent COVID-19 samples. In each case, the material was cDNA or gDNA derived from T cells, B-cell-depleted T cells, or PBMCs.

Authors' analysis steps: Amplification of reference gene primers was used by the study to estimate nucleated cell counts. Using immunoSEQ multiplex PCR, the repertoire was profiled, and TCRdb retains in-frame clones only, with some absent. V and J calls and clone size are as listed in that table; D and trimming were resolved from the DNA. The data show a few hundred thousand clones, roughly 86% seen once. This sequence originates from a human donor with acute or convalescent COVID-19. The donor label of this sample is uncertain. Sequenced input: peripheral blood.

In DNA form, the CDR3 reads TGCGCCAGCAGCCAAGAGAGGAGCGGGAGGCTCTACAATGAGCAGTTCTTC. Its protein product is CASSQERSGRLYNEQFF. This rearrangement joins TRBV4-1 to TRBJ2-1; 9 bases align to TRBD2. This CDR3 is 17 amino acids long. Germline CDR1 and CDR2: MGHRA and YSYEKL. J lost 3 bases, V lost 0 bases, and 6 bases had no gene match.